These 24 T cell receptor beta chains came from one sample sequenced in a study of blood T cell repertoires in COVID-19. The method was immunoSEQ multiplex PCR; TCRdb's version includes in-frame clones alone and lacks a portion of them. The profile covers 350,000 or so clones, with around nine tenths appearing a single time and 1% taken by the ten largest. The sequenced sample consisted of PBMCs or T cells enriched from blood (not recorded which). All receptors come from a woman aged 25 to 39 who had been exposed to COVID-19.

The gene calls are TRBV7-6 and TRBJ1-4; a possible D gene is TRBD1 (5 bases). CDR3 length: 18 amino acids. Germline-derived CDR1 and CDR2 are SGHVS and FNYEAQ. V lost 5 bases and J lost 8, with 27 bases in between. The CDR3 region has the DNA TGTGCCAGCAGCCTCAATAAAGGGGATACCGGCCGTAGGGAAAAACTGTTTTTT. Translation gives CASSLNKGDTGRREKLFF.

This clone was found a few times. This chain uses TRBV18 with TRBJ1-1; no reliable D call. The CDR3 length is 13 residues. Germline CDR1 KGHSH, CDR2 LQKENI. Deletions cut 4 bases from V and 7 bases from J, with 13 bases between. The CDR3 spells CASSRETVGEAFF. The CDR3 DNA sequence: TGTGCCAGCTCACGGGAGACCGTGGGTGAAGCTTTCTTT.

The gene calls are TRBV10-3 and TRBJ2-2; D remains unclear. This CDR3 is 13 amino acids long. V was cut by 6 bases and J by 6 bases, with 11 bases left in between. Germline values: CDR1 ENHRY, CDR2 SYGVKD. The CDR3 nucleotides are TGTGCCATCAGCGCTAGTTCGCCCGGGGAGCTGTTTTTT. It yields the protein CAISASSPGELFF.

V gene TRBV7-3 combines with J gene TRBJ2-1; a possible D gene is TRBD2 (5 bases). CDR1 is SGHTA and CDR2 is FQGTGA in the germline V gene. With 4 bases removed from V and 8 bases from J, the gap between germline ends came to 12 bases. The CDR3 spans 13 residues. The CDR3 reads CASSSGGGYEQFF. In DNA, the CDR3 is TGTGCCAGCAGCTCCGGCGGAGGATATGAGCAGTTCTTC.

V and J are TRBV11-3 and TRBJ2-3, with 9 bases identical to TRBD2. Trimming removed 5 bases from V and 3 bases from J; junction bases left unmatched: 6. CDR1 and CDR2 (germline): SGHNT, YENEEA. This CDR3 has 15 amino acids. CDR3 sequence: CASSGSLAGTDTQYF. The CDR3 DNA follows: TGTGCCAGCAGCGGTTCGCTAGCGGGAACAGATACGCAGTATTTT. The full variable domain, completed using reference TRBV11-3 and TRBJ2-3, is EAGVVQSPRYKIIEKKQPVAFWCNPISGHNTLYWYLQNLGQGPELLIRYENEEAVDDSQLPKDRFSAERLKGVDSTLKIQPAELGDSAVYLCASSGSLAGTDTQYFGPGTRLTVL.

This chain uses TRBV19 with TRBJ1-6; perhaps TRBD1 as D (6 bases). The CDR3 spans 16 residues. With 6 bases removed from V and 4 bases from J, the gap between germline ends came to 16 bases. Looked up from germline, CDR1 is LNHDA and CDR2 is SQIVND (reference sequence). The CDR3 is CASRRDTGAYNSPLHF. CDR3 DNA: TGTGCCAGTAGGAGGGACACAGGTGCATATAATTCACCCCTCCACTTT. The complete variable domain, with remaining parts taken from reference TRBV19 and TRBJ1-6, reads DGGITQSPKYLFRKEGQNVTLSCEQNLNHDAMYWYRQDPGQGLRLIYYSQIVNDFQKGDIAEGYSVSREKKESFPLTVTSAQKNPTAFYLCASRRDTGAYNSPLHFGNGTRLTVT.

This clone came up once. Here the CDR3 reads CASRAPGGSYEQYF. The CDR3 region has the DNA TGTGCCAGCAGGGCTCCGGGGGGGAGCTACGAGCAGTACTTC. This chain connects TRBV6-5 to TRBJ2-7, with 8 bases matching TRBD2. V shed 6 bases, J shed 3 bases, and the junction held 7 bases outside the gene matches. The CDR3 is 14 amino acids. Germline V lookup: CDR1 MNHEY, CDR2 SVGAGI.

The chain uses TRBV28 and TRBJ2-1; tentative D call: TRBD2 (6 bases). Germline V lookup: CDR1 MDHEN, CDR2 SYDVKM. Trimming removed 7 bases from V and 1 base from J, with 20 bases in between. The CDR3 consists of 17 residues. The CDR3 sequence: CASKNWERALSYNEQFF. The DNA for the CDR3 is TGTGCCAGCAAGAATTGGGAGCGGGCTTTATCCTACAATGAGCAGTTCTTC.

This clone has just one count. The chain is built from TRBV18 and TRBJ1-1; TRBD1 agrees at 8 bases. J gave up 6 bases and V 2 bases, and 11 bases lay outside the gene matches. CDR1 and CDR2 from the germline V gene are KGHSH and LQKENI. The CDR3 is 16 amino acids. DNA for the CDR3: TGTGCCAGCTCACCAAGGCAGGGGGCCTCGGGGGCTGAAGCTTTCTTT. Translating gives CASSPRQGASGAEAFF.

The count of this clone is one. V is TRBV19 and J is TRBJ2-7; D is perhaps TRBD1 (6 bases). V was shortened by 4 bases and J by 2 bases, with 15 bases between the two germline ends. Per germline, CDR1 LNHDA and CDR2 SQIVND (reference sequence). The CDR3 contains 15 residues. Here the CDR3 DNA reads TGTGCCAGTAGTACCCCGGACAGAAAAGCCTACGAGCAGTACTTC. Translated, it gives CASSTPDRKAYEQYF.

This clone was counted once. The V call is TRBV18, the J call TRBJ2-3, with 15 bases identical to TRBD2. V lost 3 bases, J lost 0 bases, and 4 bases stayed unmatched. The germline gives CDR1 KGHSH, CDR2 LQKENI. CDR3 length: 18 residues. CDR3 DNA sequence: TGTGCCAGCTCACCCGGACTAGCGGGAGGGCCCAGCACAGATACGCAGTATTTT. Protein product: CASSPGLAGGPSTDTQYF. The variable domain in full, with the rest retrieved from reference TRBV18 and TRBJ2-3, is NAGVMQNPRHLVRRRGQEARLRCSPMKGHSHVYWYRQLPEEGLKFMVYLQKENIIDESGMPKERFSAEFPKEGPSILRIQQVVRGDSAAYFCASSPGLAGGPSTDTQYFGPGTRLTVL.

The rearrangement uses TRBV7-6 and TRBJ2-2; TRBD2 matches at 8 bases. V lost 2 bases to trimming and J lost 2 bases; unmatched junction nucleotides: 4. Germline loops: CDR1 SGHVS, CDR2 FNYEAQ. The CDR3 totals 16 residues. This chain's CDR3 is CASSLMLAGNTGELFF. The DNA of the CDR3 is TGTGCCAGCAGCTTAATGCTAGCGGGTAACACCGGGGAGCTGTTTTTT.

This chain uses TRBV4-1 with TRBJ1-6, with D possibly being TRBD1 (6 bases). The CDR3 is 15 amino acids. The germline gives CDR1 MGHRA, CDR2 YSYEKL. Trimming took off 0 bases at V and 7 bases at J, with 10 bases between the two ends. As DNA, the CDR3 is TGCGCCAGCAGCCAAGACAGGGGCCCCAATTCACCCCTCCACTTT. Translation: CASSQDRGPNSPLHF.

The V gene is TRBV5-4, the J gene TRBJ2-1; 8 bases fit TRBD2. This CDR3 spans 15 amino acids. V gave up 1 base and J gave up 7 bases; unmatched junction bases: 7. CDR1 and CDR2 (germline): SGHNT, YYREEE (reference sequence). In nucleotides, the CDR3 is TGTGCCAGCAGCTTGAGTAGCGGGGTCAGGAATGAGCAGTTCTTC. This gives the protein CASSLSSGVRNEQFF.

The chain has TRBV3-1 (or the pseudogene TRBV3-2) and TRBJ2-1, with TRBD1 matching 7 bases. Germline CDR1 is LGHDT and CDR2 is YNNKEL (reference sequence). The CDR3 length is 16 residues. V lost 0 bases, J lost 7 bases, and 9 bases stayed unmatched. DNA of the CDR3: TGTGCCAGCAGCCAAGATTGGGAACAGGGGTATAATGAGCAGTTCTTC. It encodes CASSQDWEQGYNEQFF.

The chain carries TRBV7-9 and TRBJ2-1; TRBD2 is a possible D gene (6 bases). The CDR3 has 15 amino acids. Germline V CDR1 and CDR2: SEHNR, FQNEAQ (reference sequence). The ends were cut back, 5 bases at V and 3 bases at J, with 14 bases in the middle. CDR3 amino acids: CASSRRRDGYNEQFF. CDR3 sequence (DNA): TGTGCCAGCAGCCGACGGCGGGATGGCTACAATGAGCAGTTCTTC.

The chain is built from TRBV3-1 (or the pseudogene TRBV3-2) and TRBJ2-7; 9 bases are shared with TRBD1. The germline CDR1 and CDR2 sequences are LGHDT and YNNKEL (reference sequence). The CDR3 has 19 amino acids. V lost 0 bases and J lost 1; bases outside the gene matches: 13. This chain's CDR3 is CASSQDGSPTGGRSYEQYF. The CDR3 DNA is TGTGCCAGCAGCCAAGATGGGTCCCCGACAGGGGGAAGATCCTACGAGCAGTACTTC.

This sequence joins TRBV6-5 and TRBJ2-1; the D gene is possibly TRBD2 (5 bases). In germline, CDR1 is MNHEY, CDR2 SVGAGI. This CDR3 contains 13 residues. With 5 bases removed from V and 9 bases from J, the gap between germline ends came to 14 bases. CDR3 region: CASSPGLKLEQFF. The CDR3 region has the DNA TGTGCCAGCAGTCCCGGACTGAAACTTGAGCAGTTCTTC.

The chain employs TRBV11-2 and TRBJ2-4; TRBD2 might be the D (5 bases). This CDR3 is 12 amino acids long. Germline V gene data show CDR1 as SGHAT and CDR2 as FQNNGV. V shed 5 bases and J shed 7 bases, with 9 bases lying between them. CDR3 amino acids: CASSPPGNIQYF. The CDR3 DNA follows: TGTGCCAGCAGCCCCCCGGGGAACATTCAGTACTTC.

V usage is TRBV5-1 and J usage is TRBJ1-4, with a weak D call TRBD1 (6 bases). Germline CDR1 SGHRS, CDR2 YFSETQ. This CDR3 spans 14 amino acids. V lost 3 bases to trimming and J lost 0 bases, with 6 bases between them. The CDR3 spells CASSWDTTNEKLFF. The CDR3 DNA reads as TGCGCCAGCAGCTGGGACACAACTAATGAAAAACTGTTTTTT.

This chain uses TRBV3-1 (or the pseudogene TRBV3-2) with TRBJ1-3; 9 bases align to TRBD1. The CDR3 has 15 residues. CDR1 and CDR2 (germline): LGHDT, YNNKEL (reference sequence). Trimming at V came to 4 bases and at J to 2 bases, leaving 3 bases not matched to a gene. The CDR3 sequence: CASSPRTGAGNTIYF. The CDR3 nucleotides read TGTGCCAGCAGCCCTAGGACAGGGGCTGGAAACACCATATATTTT.

V usage is TRBV28 and J usage is TRBJ2-1, with D perhaps matching TRBD2 (6 bases). The CDR3 totals 15 residues. Per the germline V gene, CDR1 is MDHEN and CDR2 is SYDVKM. V dropped 2 bases and J dropped 3 bases, with 11 bases sitting between them. CDR3 in amino acids: CASSLRGGNYNEQFF. In nucleotides, the CDR3 is TGTGCCAGCAGTTTAAGGGGCGGGAACTACAATGAGCAGTTCTTC.

This clone was counted between two and nine times. The chain links TRBV5-4 to TRBJ2-2; 7 bases map to TRBD1. The CDR3 has 13 amino acids. The germline V gene has CDR1 SGHNT and CDR2 YYREEE (reference sequence). V lost 9 bases to trimming and J lost 6 bases; unmatched junction nucleotides: 8. This CDR3 is CATLKQGSGELFF. The CDR3 bases are TGTGCCACCTTAAAACAGGGGTCCGGGGAGCTGTTTTTT.

This clone occurred once. The same CDR3 can be traced to other DNA sequences in this sample. V gene TRBV27 combines with J gene TRBJ2-7; D unresolved. V lost 5 bases, J lost 0 bases, and 8 bases lay in between. Germline assignment: CDR1 MNHEY and CDR2 SMNVEV (reference sequence). The CDR3 extends over 13 amino acids. In DNA form, the CDR3 reads TGTGCCAGCAGTCTTGGAGACTCCTACGAGCAGTACTTC. Translated: CASSLGDSYEQYF.